A single sample is the source of the 27 T cell receptor beta chains below, sequenced in a study of blood T cell repertoires in COVID-19. The data were produced by immunoSEQ multiplex PCR, yet TCRdb's version contains in-frame clones alone and is incomplete. The sample has 450,000 to 500,000 clones, around 90% seen once. The sample was PBMCs or T cells enriched from blood (not recorded which). The receptors here all came from a woman between 18 and 29 years old who had recovered from COVID-19.

The CDR3: CASSLGAGGFTDTQYF. The DNA for the CDR3 is TGCGCCAGCAGCTTGGGAGCGGGGGGGTTCACAGATACGCAGTATTTT. The V gene is TRBV5-1, the J gene TRBJ2-3, with 10 bases fitting TRBD2. V shed 0 bases, J shed 2 bases, and the junction held 3 bases outside the gene matches. The CDR3 has 16 amino acids. Germline V gene lookup returns CDR1 SGHRS and CDR2 YFSETQ. Combining the CDR3 with reference TRBV5-1 and TRBJ2-3 gives the whole variable domain KAGVTQTPRYLIKTRGQQVTLSCSPISGHRSVSWYQQTPGQGLQFLFEYFSETQRNKGNFPGRFSGRQFSNSRSEMNVSTLELGDSALYLCASSLGAGGFTDTQYFGPGTRLTVL.

The J gene is TRBJ2-3, the V gene TRBV30, with 9 bases lining up with TRBD2. J gave up 6 bases and V 1 base, and 2 bases lay outside the gene matches. Germline loops: CDR1 GTSNPN, CDR2 SVGIG (reference sequence). The CDR3 is made up of 13 amino acids. The CDR3: CAWSGGGVDTQYF. CDR3 in DNA: TGTGCCTGGAGTGGCGGGGGGGTCGATACGCAGTATTTT. The whole variable domain, remainder taken from reference TRBV30 and TRBJ2-3, is SQTIHQWPATLVQPVGSPLSLECTVEGTSNPNLYWYRQAAGRGLQLLFYSVGIGQISSEVPQNLSASRPQDRQFILSSKKLLLSDSGFYLCAWSGGGVDTQYFGPGTRLTVL.

The chain links TRBV27 to TRBJ1-1; D gene ambiguous. This CDR3 is 13 amino acids long. The V gene's germline CDR1 is MNHEY and CDR2 SMNVEV (reference sequence). Trimming removed 3 bases from V and 4 bases from J, with 9 bases in between. CDR3 sequence reads: CASSFRAGTEAFF. The CDR3 DNA reads as TGTGCCAGCAGTTTCCGTGCCGGCACTGAAGCTTTCTTT.

The rearrangement joins TRBV30 to TRBJ1-5; TRBD1 might be the D (5 bases). Germline lookup yields CDR1 GTSNPN and CDR2 SVGIG (reference sequence). The CDR3 loop spans 12 amino acids. V was pared by 1 base and J by 11 bases, with 12 bases between. This CDR3 is CAWSGGGGAQHF. DNA for the CDR3: TGTGCCTGGAGTGGGGGGGGAGGGGCCCAGCATTTT.

The chain combines TRBV28 with TRBJ1-1, with 11 bases lining up with TRBD1. Unmatched junction bases numbered 5, after V lost 3 bases and J lost 8 bases. CDR1 is MDHEN, CDR2 SYDVKM, per germline. This CDR3 has 14 residues. In DNA, the CDR3 is TGTGCCAGCAGTTTCAGGGACAGGGGGAGGGAAGCTTTCTTT. Translation: CASSFRDRGREAFF.

J is TRBJ2-7 and V is TRBV5-1; 10 nucleotides line up with TRBD1. The V gene's germline CDR1 is SGHRS and CDR2 YFSETQ. The CDR3 runs to 15 residues. Trimming took 3 bases from V and 5 from J; bases not matched to a gene: 8. The CDR3 DNA reads TGCGCCAGCAGCTCGACCGGGACAGGGGAACACGAGCAGTACTTC. Amino acid sequence: CASSSTGTGEHEQYF.

V is TRBV10-3 and J is TRBJ2-3, with 9 bases that match TRBD2. In germline, CDR1 is ENHRY, CDR2 SYGVKD. The CDR3 is 15 residues long. V trimming: 3 bases; J trimming: 10 bases; junction bases outside the gene matches: 11. The CDR3 coding sequence is TGTGCCATCAGTGAATCGGCTAGCGGGGAATCCGCGCAGTATTTT. Translated: CAISESASGESAQYF.

The genes are TRBV28 and TRBJ1-2, with a possible D match to TRBD1 (6 bases). The CDR3 length is 15 residues. Per germline, CDR1 MDHEN and CDR2 SYDVKM. Trimming removed 4 bases from V and 4 bases from J, with 16 bases in between. The CDR3 region is CASSSYRTEIYGYTF. CDR3 nucleotides: TGTGCCAGCAGTTCCTACCGGACAGAAATCTATGGCTACACCTTC.

The V and J genes are TRBV5-1 and TRBJ2-3; D perhaps matches TRBD1 (6 bases). Between the trimmed V and J ends, which lost 4 bases and 2 bases, there was a span of 17 bases. The CDR3 runs 16 residues. CDR1 SGHRS and CDR2 YFSETQ come from the germline V gene. In DNA form, the CDR3 reads TGCGCCAGCAGCGAAAAGTCAGGGGCCGCCACAGATACGCAGTATTTT. It codes for CASSEKSGAATDTQYF.

This clone was seen only a few times. This chain links TRBV4-1 with TRBJ1-3; D remains ambiguous. The germline V gene encodes CDR1 MGHRA and CDR2 YSYEKL. Deletions cut 2 bases from V and 3 bases from J, with 8 bases between. CDR3 length equals 14 residues. The CDR3 DNA is TGCGCCAGCAGCCAACTAATGTATGGAAACACCATATATTTT. Amino acids: CASSQLMYGNTIYF.

The chain couples TRBV11-2 to TRBJ2-3; D may be TRBD2 (5 bases). Germline lookup yields CDR1 SGHAT and CDR2 FQNNGV. V lost 4 bases to trimming and J lost 6 bases, with 14 bases between them. The CDR3 totals 14 residues. DNA of the CDR3: TGTGCCAGCAGCTCTAATCCCCGGGATGATACGCAGTATTTT. Its translation: CASSSNPRDDTQYF. Using reference TRBV11-2 and TRBJ2-3 for the parts outside the CDR3, the full variable domain is EAGVAQSPRYKIIEKRQSVAFWCNPISGHATLYWYQQILGQGPKLLIQFQNNGVVDDSQLPKDRFSAERLKGVDSTLKIQPAKLEDSAVYLCASSSNPRDDTQYFGPGTRLTVL.

CDR3 protein: CASSLLAGGRGEQFF. DNA of the CDR3: TGTGCCAGCAGCTTATTAGCGGGGGGACGCGGTGAGCAGTTCTTC. The chain recombines TRBV11-3 with TRBJ2-1, with 10 positions matching TRBD2. Germline trimming cut 2 bases from V and 9 bases from J; bases unmatched to any gene: 7. This CDR3 has 15 residues. Germline-derived CDR1 and CDR2 are SGHNT and YENEEA.

CDR3 DNA: TGCAGCGTAAGAGGGACAGGGGGCGCGGGCTCAAGGCCTGGAGAGACCCAGTACTTC. Its protein product is CSVRGTGGAGSRPGETQYF. The chain combines TRBV29-1 with TRBJ2-5, with 12 bases aligning to TRBD1. The V segment lost 6 bases and the J segment 4 bases; nucleotides outside the gene matches: 21. The germline gives CDR1 SQVTM, CDR2 ANQGSEA. This CDR3 region has 19 residues.

The chain has TRBV6-1 and TRBJ2-7; maybe TRBD2 (6 bases). Germline-derived CDR1 and CDR2 are MNHNS and SASEGT. The CDR3 runs 15 residues. Trimming left V 6 bases short and J 1 base short, with 16 bases between. Here the CDR3 reads CASSHSGSGSYEQYF. DNA of the CDR3: TGTGCCAGCAGCCACAGCGGGTCCGGGTCCTACGAGCAGTACTTC.

This clone was seen just once. This rearrangement joins TRBV13 to TRBJ1-2; D is possibly TRBD1 (5 bases). V was trimmed by 5 bases and J by 3 bases, leaving 16 bases between them. CDR3 length: 15 residues. The germline V gene encodes CDR1 PRHDT and CDR2 FYEKMQ (reference sequence). The CDR3 DNA follows: TGTGCCAGCAGCCCGGGTCTAGGAGGGGACTATGGCTACACCTTC. Translating it yields CASSPGLGGDYGYTF.

This clone was counted once. This chain connects TRBV4-1 to TRBJ2-1; tentative D call: TRBD1 (6 bases). The CDR3 has 15 amino acids. Germline values: CDR1 MGHRA, CDR2 YSYEKL. The V gene lost 7 bases and the J gene lost 0 bases, with 13 bases spanning the gap. Written as DNA, the CDR3 is TGCGCCAGCACCCCGCAGGGGCTCTCCTACAATGAGCAGTTCTTC. This sequence encodes CASTPQGLSYNEQFF.

The V and J genes are TRBV2 and TRBJ2-4, with 11 bases matching TRBD1. V gave up 7 bases and J gave up 1 base; unmatched junction bases: 15. Germline assignment: CDR1 SNHLY and CDR2 FYNNEI. This CDR3 has 19 amino acids. The DNA of the CDR3 is TGTGCCAGCACTAGGCCGGGACAGGGGGGTGGATTGGCCAAAAACATTCAGTACTTC. This codes for CASTRPGQGGGLAKNIQYF. Looking up the rest from reference TRBV2 and TRBJ2-4 gives the full variable domain: EPEVTQTPSHQVTQMGQEVILRCVPISNHLYFYWYRQILGQKVEFLVSFYNNEISEKSEIFDDQFSVERPDGSNFTLKIRSTKLEDSAMYFCASTRPGQGGGLAKNIQYFGAGTRLSVL.

The chain has TRBV18 and TRBJ1-1; D is perhaps TRBD1 (5 bases). The V end lost 4 bases, the J end lost 3 bases, and 9 bases lay between the germline ends. Germline CDR1 and CDR2: KGHSH and LQKENI. The CDR3 has 13 residues. The CDR3 bases are TGTGCCAGCTCACTAGGGGAGGACACTGAAGCTTTCTTT. Its translation: CASSLGEDTEAFF.

The chain uses TRBV6-5 and TRBJ1-4, with 7 positions matching TRBD1. The CDR3 has 13 residues. Germline V CDR1 and CDR2: MNHEY, SVGAGI. With 6 bases clipped from V and 13 bases from J, the junction kept 11 bases outside the gene matches. The CDR3: CASSTEGTAGLFF. CDR3 DNA sequence: TGTGCCAGCAGCACTGAGGGGACAGCGGGACTGTTTTTT.

This chain links TRBV5-4 with TRBJ2-7; D is ambiguous. Per the germline V gene, CDR1 is SGHNT and CDR2 is YYREEE (reference sequence). The CDR3 spans 11 residues. V was cut by 5 bases and J by 3 bases, with 6 bases left in between. The CDR3 DNA reads as TGTGCCAGCAGTTCTCTCTACGAGCAGTACTTC. This sequence encodes CASSSLYEQYF.

The chain links TRBV15 to TRBJ2-7; D not resolved. Germline CDR1 reads LNHNV; CDR2 reads YYDKDF (reference sequence). V was cut by 0 bases and J by 1 base, with 10 bases left in between. The CDR3 length is 15 residues. This CDR3 is CATSRDRLASYEQYF. In DNA, the CDR3 is TGTGCCACCAGCAGAGATAGACTTGCTTCCTACGAGCAGTACTTC.

The V and J genes are TRBV5-1 and TRBJ2-1; 12 nucleotides match TRBD1. Germline V gene data show CDR1 as SGHRS and CDR2 as YFSETQ. The V segment lost 3 bases and the J segment 8 bases; nucleotides outside the gene matches: 9. CDR3 size: 16 residues. The CDR3 is CASSSQGGQGADEQFF. CDR3 bases: TGCGCCAGCAGCTCCCAGGGGGGACAGGGGGCGGATGAGCAGTTCTTC. Drawing the rest from reference TRBV5-1 and TRBJ2-1, the complete variable domain is KAGVTQTPRYLIKTRGQQVTLSCSPISGHRSVSWYQQTPGQGLQFLFEYFSETQRNKGNFPGRFSGRQFSNSRSEMNVSTLELGDSALYLCASSSQGGQGADEQFFGPGTRLTVL.

The CDR3 sequence: CASSQGLNNEQFF. CDR3 coding DNA: TGTGCCAGCAGCCAGGGACTTAACAATGAGCAGTTCTTC. V gene TRBV7-2 combines with J gene TRBJ2-1; possible D gene TRBD2, 6 bases. Between the trimmed V and J ends, which lost 5 bases and 5 bases, there was a span of 10 bases. The V gene's germline CDR1 is SGHTA and CDR2 FQGNSA. The CDR3 has 13 residues. Combining the CDR3 with reference TRBV7-2 and TRBJ2-1 gives the whole variable domain GAGVSQSPSNKVTEKGKDVELRCDPISGHTALYWYRQSLGQGLEFLIYFQGNSAPDKSGLPSDRFSAERTGGSVSTLTIQRTQQEDSAVYLCASSQGLNNEQFFGPGTRLTVL.

This clone was recorded once. The CDR3 protein is CASSPLGTVSLAQYF. The CDR3 DNA sequence: TGTGCCAGCAGCCCCTTGGGGACAGTCTCCTTGGCGCAGTATTTT. The rearrangement joins TRBV7-9 to TRBJ2-3; 7 bases agree with TRBD1. CDR1 and CDR2 from the germline V gene are SEHNR and FQNEAQ (reference sequence). Trimming cost V 5 bases and J 10 bases; bases outside gene matches: 15. The CDR3 has 15 residues.

The chain uses TRBV2 and TRBJ1-4, with D tentatively TRBD1 (6 bases). Germline assignment: CDR1 SNHLY and CDR2 FYNNEI. Trimming left V 0 bases short and J 8 bases short, with 10 bases between. The CDR3 is 14 residues long. DNA for the CDR3: TGTGCCAGCAGTGAAGCACAGGGAAGAGAAAAACTGTTTTTT. Amino acids: CASSEAQGREKLFF.

The rearrangement joins TRBV6-5 to TRBJ2-5, with 8 bases aligning to TRBD1. Germline V gene data show CDR1 as MNHEY and CDR2 as SVGAGI. The CDR3 spans 15 residues. The trim removed 5 bases at V and 2 bases at J, leaving 7 bases unmatched. The CDR3 loop reads CASSPGQGWQETQYF. For the CDR3, the DNA is TGTGCCAGCAGTCCTGGACAGGGCTGGCAAGAGACCCAGTACTTC.

The chain uses TRBV2 and TRBJ1-5; 8 bases are shared with TRBD1. Trimming removed 8 bases from V and 4 bases from J; junction bases left unmatched: 10. The CDR3 has 15 residues. From germline, CDR1 is SNHLY and CDR2 FYNNEI. In DNA, the CDR3 is TGTGCCAGCGCCCTGACAGGGGAGGGAAATCAGCCCCAGCATTTT. Protein: CASALTGEGNQPQHF. The full variable domain, rest sourced from reference TRBV2 and TRBJ1-5, is EPEVTQTPSHQVTQMGQEVILRCVPISNHLYFYWYRQILGQKVEFLVSFYNNEISEKSEIFDDQFSVERPDGSNFTLKIRSTKLEDSAMYFCASALTGEGNQPQHFGDGTRLSIL.